This TCR beta chain is drawn from a study of regulatory T cells in long-lasting Graves disease. About this clonotype: The antigen is undetermined.

Library construction for TCR beta used iRepertoire HTBI primers and Arm-PCR of CDR3 regions. TCRdb itself ran the multiplex PCR reads through MiXCR, one entry per CDR3 protein. This table holds some 400,000 distinct CDR3 sequences, under 15% found once. Stated time point: newly diagnosed GD, antithyroid drugs for less than 3 months. PBMC RNA served as the TCR library source. An endocrinology unit in Xi'an, China, supplied the patients. The CDR3 has 14 residues. From germline, CDR1 is SGDLS and CDR2 YYNGEE. Trimming stripped 4 bases from V and 6 bases from J, with 16 bases between. Study-level findings and limits: Analysis covered peripheral blood alone, not thyroid tissue.

The same data also contributed to another study, on T cells in Graves' hyperthyroidism and ophthalmopathy. From that second work: With the HTBI primer set, the TCR CDR3 went through a first round of RT-PCR. Appearing also in blood were most of the thyroid clonotypes expanded above 0.001.

The clonotype was recovered from a woman younger than 45 with Graves disease. The input for sequencing was peripheral blood mononuclear cells (PBMCs), taken at new diagnosis, from a patient treated with antithyroid drugs. The chain combines TRBV9 with TRBJ1-1; no clear D gene. As DNA, the CDR3 is TGTGCCAGCAGCACCGTGACCGGCGGCGCTGAAGCTTTCTTT. It yields the protein CASSTVTGGAEAFF.